This entry concerns a single T cell receptor beta chain. The germline V gene encodes CDR1 LNHDA and CDR2 SQIVND (reference sequence). Unmatched junction bases numbered 16, after V lost 4 bases and J lost 4 bases. The CDR3 is 18 amino acids. Libraries were prepared by immunoSEQ multiplex PCR; TCRdb keeps only in-frame clonotypes and omits some of them. Among a few hundred thousand clones, around 84% were seen once, and the ten largest hold about 4.5%. The sample comes from a study of blood T cell repertoires in COVID-19. About the study: Some COVID-19 samples were acute and others convalescent; all came from the United States, Italy and Spain.

Participants were placed into cohorts based on the clinical history they reported. The source is a man aged 25-45 years with acute COVID-19. The chain employs TRBV19 and TRBJ1-5; 7 nucleotides match TRBD1. What was sequenced was PBMCs or T cells enriched from blood (not recorded which). The CDR3 DNA sequence: TGTGCCAGTAGTAAATTCCGGGACAGACGGTTAGGTAATCAGCCCCAGCATTTT. Translating it yields CASSKFRDRRLGNQPQHF.